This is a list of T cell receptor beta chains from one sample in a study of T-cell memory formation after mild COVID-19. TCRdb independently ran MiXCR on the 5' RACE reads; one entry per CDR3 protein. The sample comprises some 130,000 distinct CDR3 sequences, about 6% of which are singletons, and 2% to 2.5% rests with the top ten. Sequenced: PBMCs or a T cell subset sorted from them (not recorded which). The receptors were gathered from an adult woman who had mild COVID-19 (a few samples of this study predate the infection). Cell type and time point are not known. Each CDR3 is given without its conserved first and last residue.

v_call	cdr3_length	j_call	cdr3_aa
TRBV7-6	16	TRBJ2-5	ASSHGRAPSSLQETQY
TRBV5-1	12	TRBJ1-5	ASSLGQLDQPQH
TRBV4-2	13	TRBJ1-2	ASSQDGTSNYGYT
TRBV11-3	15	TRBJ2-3	ASSLGSTSGRTDTQY
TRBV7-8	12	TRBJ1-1	ASSLPQMNTEAF
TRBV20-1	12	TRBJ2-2	SARRRGNTGELF
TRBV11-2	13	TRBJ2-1	ASRKRLAEMNEQF
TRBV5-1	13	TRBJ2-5	ASSPLGARKETQY
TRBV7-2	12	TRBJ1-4	ASSHRGRDRGIV
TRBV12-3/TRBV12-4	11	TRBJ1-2	ASSLQGYYGYT
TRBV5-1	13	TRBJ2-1	ASSWSGGPDNEQF
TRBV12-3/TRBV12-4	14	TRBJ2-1	ASSPPDRGLYNEQF
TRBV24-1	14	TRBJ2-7	ATSDSRTGAAYEQY
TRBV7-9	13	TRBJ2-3	ASSQGWGSTDTQY
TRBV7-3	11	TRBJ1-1	ASSPAGGTEAF
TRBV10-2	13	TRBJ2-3	ASSVGGGSVDTQY
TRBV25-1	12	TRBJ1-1	ASSTEGAGAEAF
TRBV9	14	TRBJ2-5	ASSVGRTSGKETQY
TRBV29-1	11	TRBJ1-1	SVGQGPNTEAF
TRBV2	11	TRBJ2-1	ASRRTLAAHTT
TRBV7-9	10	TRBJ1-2	ASSSQGYGYT
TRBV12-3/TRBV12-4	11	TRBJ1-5	ASSLNGNQPQH
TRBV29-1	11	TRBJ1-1	SVQEGSRTEAF
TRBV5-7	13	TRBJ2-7	ASSLRLAALYEQY
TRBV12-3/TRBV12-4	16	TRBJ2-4	ASSEGLLWTSASNIQY
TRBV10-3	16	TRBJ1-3	AISESIGTPRTGNTIY
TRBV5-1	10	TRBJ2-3	ASSVSTDTQY
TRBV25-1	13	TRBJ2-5	ASSPGQGPQETQY
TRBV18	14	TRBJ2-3	ASSRARAINADTQY
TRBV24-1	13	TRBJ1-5	ATSDSRQGWGPQH
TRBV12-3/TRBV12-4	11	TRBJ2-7	ASSLLASYEQY
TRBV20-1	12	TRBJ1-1	SAKNRNGDTEAF
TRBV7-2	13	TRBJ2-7	ASSLSIAGVGEQY
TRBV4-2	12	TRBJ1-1	ASSQGLTNTEAF
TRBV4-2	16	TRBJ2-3	ASSQAGTSGGIADTQY
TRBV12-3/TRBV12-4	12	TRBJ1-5	ASSPRGGGQPQH
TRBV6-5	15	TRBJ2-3	DSSYSSLAGVPDTQY
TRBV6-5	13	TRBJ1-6	ASSYSDRDWSPLH
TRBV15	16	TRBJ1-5	ATSRTPGRLIASQPQH
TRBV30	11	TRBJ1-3	AWSGGGGNTIY
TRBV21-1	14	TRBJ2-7	ASSKDRDREFYEQY
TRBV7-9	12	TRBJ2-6	ASSFSSGANVLT
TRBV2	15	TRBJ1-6	ASSPGGWGTPGRPLH
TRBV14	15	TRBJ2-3	ASSQLYSGGPGDTQY
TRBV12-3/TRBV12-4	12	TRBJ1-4	ASSLRDSNEKLF
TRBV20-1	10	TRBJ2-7	SARDKVREQY
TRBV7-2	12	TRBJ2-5	ASSLDGNQETQY
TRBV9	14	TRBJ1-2	ASSPTPGPLNYGYT
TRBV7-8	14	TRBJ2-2	ASSASANANTGELF
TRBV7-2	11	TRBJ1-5	ASSLQKNQPQH
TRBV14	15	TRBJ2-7	ASSQDGMAAFHYEQY